The present TCR beta chain was sequenced within a study of blood T cells in healthy people across ages. Study information: Template-switching capture recovered about one barcoded beta molecule per two T cells. Study findings and constraints: Strong correlation existed between TCR beta diversity and naive T cell percentage.

Per sample, no less than 5 micrograms of total RNA were extracted. A note on this clonotype: What it binds is unknown.

This CDR3 has 15 residues. Germline V CDR1 and CDR2: SGHRS, YFSETQ. The germline V and J ends were trimmed by 0 bases and 4 bases, with 11 bases remaining between them. A second PCR of 7 to 11 cycles used a sample-barcoded 5' primer and a J-beta primer mix. TCRdb reprocessed the 5' RACE reads with MiXCR, giving one entry per CDR3 protein. Of 850,000 to 1,100,000 distinct CDR3 sequences detected, roughly two fifths appear once; the ten largest clones hold around 12%. The receptor was isolated from a man aged 18 to 30 in good health. The chain links TRBV5-1 to TRBJ2-1, with a tentative D call TRBD1 (6 bases). Material for sequencing was blood. The CDR3 spells CASSLAGHQYNEQFF. The CDR3 region has the DNA TGCGCCAGCAGCTTGGCGGGACACCAATACAATGAGCAGTTCTTC. The full variable domain, with the rest looked up from reference TRBV5-1 and TRBJ2-1, is KAGVTQTPRYLIKTRGQQVTLSCSPISGHRSVSWYQQTPGQGLQFLFEYFSETQRNKGNFPGRFSGRQFSNSRSEMNVSTLELGDSALYLCASSLAGHQYNEQFFGPGTRLTVL.